This T cell receptor (beta chain) appears in the sequencing data of a study of cytomegalovirus exposure and HLA in healthy donors. Study results and limitations: Apparent HLA restriction characterized most CMV-associated TCR beta chains in a later analysis.

Details on this clone: The target antigen is unknown.

PCR employed 60 Vbeta and 13 Jbeta primers. Profiling relied on immunoSEQ multiplex PCR, and the TCRdb table lists in-frame clones only, not all of them. Here the sample spans 150,000 to 200,000 clones, about three quarters being singletons. V lost 4 bases, J lost 8 bases, and 5 bases stayed unmatched. This CDR3 has 15 amino acids. Germline loops: CDR1 SGHRS, CDR2 YFSETQ. The sequenced sample consisted of PBMCs. V gene TRBV5-1 combines with J gene TRBJ2-1; 14 positions agree with TRBD2. The sequence derives from a woman aged 40 to 50 in good health and CMV-seronegative. The CDR3 is CASSLGLAGVDEQFF. Here the CDR3 DNA reads TGCGCCAGCAGCCTGGGACTAGCGGGAGTAGATGAGCAGTTCTTC.